Below, 22 T cell receptor beta chains from the same sample are listed, as sequenced in a study of OX40 agonist ivuxolimab in advanced cancers. Here immunoSEQ multiplex PCR was the method, and the copy in TCRdb shows in-frame clones only, minus some. The table records tens of thousands of clones, 89% of them present only once. Material: CD4+ or CD8+ T cells sorted from blood, obtained in a trial of the OX40 agonist ivuxolimab. The receptor set was obtained from an adult with an advanced solid tumor such as melanoma, head and neck, liver or kidney cancer.

The chain carries TRBV19 and TRBJ2-7; TRBD2 matches at 9 bases. This CDR3 is built from 15 residues. V gave up 3 bases and J gave up 5 bases; unmatched junction bases: 8. CDR1 and CDR2 (germline): LNHDA, SQIVND (reference sequence). The DNA for the CDR3 is TGTGCCAGTAGTATCGGACTAGCGTCGGGGGACGAGCAGTACTTC. This gives the protein CASSIGLASGDEQYF.

The CDR3 DNA is TGTGCCAGTACCCTCGCGGCCGGAGAGACCCAGTACTTC. Protein sequence: CASTLAAGETQYF. The V and J genes are TRBV19 and TRBJ2-5, with D hard to call. The CDR3 has 13 residues. V lost 7 bases and J 4 bases, leaving 13 bases between the germline ends. Germline V CDR1 and CDR2: LNHDA, SQIVND (reference sequence).

V and J are TRBV5-4 and TRBJ1-2, with D unclear. Trimming took 5 bases from V and 0 from J, leaving 5 bases between them. The germline CDR1 and CDR2 sequences are SGHNT and YYREEE (reference sequence). The CDR3 is made up of 12 amino acids. The chain's CDR3 is CASRMSNYGYTF. CDR3 nucleotides: TGTGCCAGCAGAATGTCTAACTATGGCTACACCTTC.

This rearrangement joins TRBV27 to TRBJ2-7; a weak D match, TRBD2 (5 bases). The germline V gene encodes CDR1 MNHEY and CDR2 SMNVEV (reference sequence). CDR3 length: 15 residues. Trimming removed 2 bases from V and 9 bases from J, with 20 bases in between. For the CDR3, the DNA is TGTGCCAGCAGTTTAGGGAGCGGTTCCTACGAGCGGCAGTACTTC. Its protein is CASSLGSGSYERQYF.

This clone was counted between two and nine times. This chain uses TRBV5-8 with TRBJ1-2; D is unresolved. Trimming removed 6 bases at V and 4 bases at J, with 13 bases between. The CDR3 sequence is 13 residues long. Germline V lookup: CDR1 SGHTS, CDR2 YDEGEE. The CDR3 reads CASITGSFYGYTF. The CDR3, as DNA: TGTGCCAGCATTACCGGGTCCTTCTATGGCTACACCTTC.

The chain links TRBV11-1 to TRBJ2-2; 9 positions agree with TRBD2. The germline V gene encodes CDR1 SGHAT and CDR2 FQDESV (reference sequence). The trim removed 5 bases at V and 6 bases at J, leaving 10 bases unmatched. This CDR3 has 16 amino acids. The CDR3 protein is CASSPSPRGRAGELFF. CDR3 nucleotide sequence: TGTGCCAGCAGCCCTAGTCCTCGCGGGAGGGCCGGGGAGCTGTTTTTT. The entire variable domain, with the rest obtained from reference TRBV11-1 and TRBJ2-2, is as follows: EAEVAQSPRYKITEKSQAVAFWCDPISGHATLYWYRQILGQGPELLVQFQDESVVDDSQLPKDRFSAERLKGVDSTLKIQPAELGDSAMYLCASSPSPRGRAGELFFGEGSRLTVL.

This chain uses TRBV11-2 with TRBJ2-1; D unresolved. V lost 1 base and J lost 3, with 13 bases in between. The CDR3 has 16 amino acids. The germline V gene has CDR1 SGHAT and CDR2 FQNNGV. The CDR3: CASSLGRQKVYNEQFF. The DNA for the CDR3 is TGTGCCAGCAGCTTAGGAAGGCAGAAGGTCTACAATGAGCAGTTCTTC.

This chain joins TRBV7-3 and TRBJ2-5; unclear D gene. CDR3 length equals 13 residues. V lost 2 bases to trimming and J lost 5 bases, with 9 bases between them. In germline, CDR1 is SGHTA, CDR2 FQGTGA. CDR3 in DNA: TGTGCCAGCAGCTTAGGGCCTCCCGAGACCCAGTACTTC. It codes for CASSLGPPETQYF.

The CDR3, as DNA: TGTGCCAGCAGTTCCTCCCGTAGTGATCAGCCCCAGCATTTT. This sequence encodes CASSSSRSDQPQHF. V is TRBV28 and J is TRBJ1-5; D is unresolved. Germline V gives CDR1 MDHEN, CDR2 SYDVKM. Trimming took off 4 bases at V and 5 bases at J, with 12 bases between the two ends. The CDR3 totals 14 residues.

The chain carries TRBV25-1 and TRBJ1-6; D gene unclear. Per the germline V gene, CDR1 is MGHDK and CDR2 is SYGVNS. V lost 1 base to trimming and J lost 10 bases, with 11 bases between them. This CDR3 contains 14 residues. The CDR3 reads CASSEWGYGSPLHF. In DNA form, the CDR3 reads TGTGCCAGCAGTGAATGGGGTTACGGATCACCCCTCCACTTT.

V is TRBV6-5 and J is TRBJ1-4, with D unclear. This CDR3 comprises 14 residues. Per the germline V gene, CDR1 is MNHEY and CDR2 is SVGAGI. Trimming cost V 5 bases and J 3 bases, with 10 bases left between them. This CDR3 is CASSEGAANEKLFF. The CDR3 nucleotides read TGTGCCAGCAGTGAGGGCGCGGCTAATGAAAAACTGTTTTTT.

The rearrangement joins TRBV2 to TRBJ2-2; D uncertain. V shed 5 bases and J shed 3 bases, with 7 bases lying between them. Germline V lookup: CDR1 SNHLY, CDR2 FYNNEI. The CDR3 loop spans 13 amino acids. DNA of the CDR3: TGTGCCAGCAGTACCATATACACCGGGGAGCTGTTTTTT. It yields the protein CASSTIYTGELFF.

CDR3 protein: CASAPPSPDTQYF. In DNA form, the CDR3 reads TGTGCCAGCGCGCCGCCTTCCCCAGATACGCAGTATTTT. V gene TRBV11-2 combines with J gene TRBJ2-3, with D unresolved. V lost 8 bases to trimming and J lost 4 bases, with 13 bases between them. In germline, CDR1 is SGHAT, CDR2 FQNNGV. This CDR3 is 13 amino acids long.

This sequence joins TRBV6-1 and TRBJ1-2, with D tentatively TRBD1 (6 bases). Trimming stripped 2 bases from V and 2 bases from J, with 12 bases between. The germline gives CDR1 MNHNS, CDR2 SASEGT. The CDR3 covers 15 residues. The CDR3 sequence is CASSEYQGSNYGYTF. Written as DNA, the CDR3 is TGTGCCAGCAGTGAATACCAGGGGTCCAACTATGGCTACACCTTC.

The chain links TRBV19 to TRBJ2-1; 9 bases line up with TRBD2. The CDR3 sequence is 18 residues long. After removal of 6 bases from V and 8 bases from J, the junction contained 20 bases not matched to a gene. Germline CDR1 reads LNHDA; CDR2 reads SQIVND (reference sequence). The DNA of the CDR3 is TGTGCCAGTAGGACCCGGGAGGGCGGTAGCGGGAGATTGGATGAGCAGTTCTTC. Residues: CASRTREGGSGRLDEQFF.

V and J are TRBV29-1 and TRBJ2-3, with 8 bases fitting TRBD2. The CDR3 has 14 residues. The V segment lost 7 bases and the J segment 8 bases; nucleotides outside the gene matches: 14. Germline lookup yields CDR1 SQVTM and CDR2 ANQGSEA. As DNA, the CDR3 is TGCAGCGCCCAACATGATCGGGAGGGCGGTACGCAGTATTTT. This encodes CSAQHDREGGTQYF.

V and J are TRBV6-1 and TRBJ1-1; maybe TRBD1 (5 bases). The CDR3 is 15 residues long. Trimming stripped 2 bases from V and 3 bases from J, with 13 bases between. Looked up from germline, CDR1 is MNHNS and CDR2 is SASEGT. The CDR3 reads CASSEFWQGDTEAFF. CDR3 DNA: TGTGCCAGCAGTGAATTTTGGCAGGGAGACACTGAAGCTTTCTTT.

This clone has just one count. This sequence joins TRBV19 and TRBJ1-5, with D maybe TRBD1 (6 bases). Germline lookup yields CDR1 LNHDA and CDR2 SQIVND (reference sequence). The CDR3 has 15 amino acids. The V end was cut by 5 bases, the J end by 4 bases, with 15 bases between. This CDR3 is CASSEFTGSNQPQHF. In nucleotides, the CDR3 is TGTGCCAGTAGTGAATTTACAGGGTCAAATCAGCCCCAGCATTTT.

This chain joins TRBV10-1 and TRBJ2-3, with D unresolved. Trimming pared 11 bases from V and 3 bases from J, leaving 15 bases between. Germline assignment: CDR1 WNHNN and CDR2 SYGVQD (reference sequence). This CDR3 comprises 13 residues. The CDR3 here is CASSMAGTDTQYF. In DNA, the CDR3 is TGCGCCTCCTCTATGGCCGGTACAGATACGCAGTATTTT.

The rearrangement uses TRBV5-1 and TRBJ2-7, with 11 bases matching TRBD2. The CDR3 spans 16 residues. The V gene's germline CDR1 is SGHRS and CDR2 YFSETQ. Trimming removed 5 bases from V and 3 bases from J; junction bases left unmatched: 10. For the CDR3, the DNA is TGCGCCAGCAGTAACCGACTAGCGGGGCTTATCTACGAGCAGTACTTC. Translation: CASSNRLAGLIYEQYF.

A remark on this clone: At one boundary the junction diverges from the germline segment, which might be a read error. The chain has TRBV2 and TRBJ2-1; D may be TRBD1 or TRBD2 (5 bases each). The V gene's germline CDR1 is SNHLY and CDR2 FYNNEI. The CDR3 length is 14 residues. CDR3 nucleotide sequence: TGTGCCAGCAGCCCGGGACCCTCCAACAATGAGCAGTTCTTC. Its translation is CASSPGPSNNEQFF.

The chain is built from TRBV6-1 and TRBJ1-6, with D possibly TRBD1 on 6 matching bases. Trimming left V 8 bases short and J 8 bases short, with 10 bases between. The CDR3 loop spans 12 amino acids. The germline V gene has CDR1 MNHNS and CDR2 SASEGT. CDR3 amino acids: CASVRQDSPLHF. DNA of the CDR3: TGTGCCAGCGTGCGACAGGATTCACCCCTCCACTTT.